The entry below describes one T cell receptor beta chain. This sample is part of a study of technical replicates of blood from several donors. The repertoire was sequenced with immunoSEQ multiplex PCR; TCRdb's copy has only in-frame clones and lacks some. Of around 79,000 clones in the sample, over 75% were seen once. Material for sequencing was T cells isolated from PBMCs. This TCR was sampled from a human donor in good health.

CDR3 coding DNA: TGTGCCAGTAGTATGGTCGCGGGAGCCCCCCCAGATACGCAGTATTTT. This translates into CASSMVAGAPPDTQYF. V gene TRBV19 combines with J gene TRBJ2-3, with 7 bases matching TRBD2. Germline-derived CDR1 and CDR2 are LNHDA and SQIVND (reference sequence). This CDR3 comprises 16 residues. The V segment lost 3 bases and the J segment 4 bases; nucleotides outside the gene matches: 10.